Detailed here is one T cell receptor beta chain. The antigen is undetermined. This entry belongs to a study of OX40 agonist ivuxolimab in advanced cancers. Turning to the study itself: Ivuxolimab was administered intravenously to patients at 0.01 to 10 mg/kg every 2 weeks. Study observations and caveats: The study did not work out the antigen specificity of the expanded peripheral T cells. At 0.1 to 3.0 mg/kg, CD4+ and CD8+ blood T cells expanded clonally by week 6.

V was pared by 7 bases and J by 6 bases, with 2 bases of the junction left unmatched. The CDR3 is 11 amino acids. Per germline, CDR1 MNHEY and CDR2 SVGAGI. Sequencing used immunoSEQ multiplex PCR; TCRdb keeps in-frame clones, though not all of them. The data contain about 28,000 clones, around 87% of them singletons. The chain couples TRBV6-5 to TRBJ1-2, with TRBD1 matching over 7 bases. The clonotype originates from an adult with an advanced solid tumor such as melanoma, head and neck, liver or kidney cancer. Here the sequenced sample was CD4+ or CD8+ T cells sorted from blood, taken in a trial of the OX40 agonist ivuxolimab. The CDR3 is CASTTGDGYTF. CDR3 DNA: TGTGCCAGCACCACAGGGGATGGCTACACCTTC.